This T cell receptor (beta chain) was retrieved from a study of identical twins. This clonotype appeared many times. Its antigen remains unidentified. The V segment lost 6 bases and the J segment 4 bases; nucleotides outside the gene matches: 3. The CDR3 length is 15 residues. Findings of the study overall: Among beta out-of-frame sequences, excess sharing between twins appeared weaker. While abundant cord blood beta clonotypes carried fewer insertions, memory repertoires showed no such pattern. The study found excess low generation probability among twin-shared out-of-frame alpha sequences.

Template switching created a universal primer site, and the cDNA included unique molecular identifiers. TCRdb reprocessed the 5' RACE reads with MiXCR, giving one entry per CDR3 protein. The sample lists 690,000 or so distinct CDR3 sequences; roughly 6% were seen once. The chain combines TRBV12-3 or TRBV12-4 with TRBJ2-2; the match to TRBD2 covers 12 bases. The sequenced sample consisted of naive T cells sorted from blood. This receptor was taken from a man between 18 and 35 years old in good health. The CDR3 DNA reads TGTGCCAGCAGAGAGGGACTAGCGGGCACCGGGGAGCTGTTTTTT. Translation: CASREGLAGTGELFF.